The clone carrying this T cell receptor beta chain was detected only a few times. This entry comes from a study of T cells after yellow fever vaccination. By 5'RACE template switching, TCR cDNA was produced, with a universal primer site and UMIs added in the process. TCRdb called the 5' RACE reads again in MiXCR, with one record for every CDR3 protein. The repertoire holds some 400,000 distinct CDR3 sequences, with about 6.2% as singletons. This receptor was identified in a man under 40 who received the YFV17D yellow fever vaccine. The sample was PBMCs, taken 5 days after the yellow fever booster vaccination.

In nucleotides, the CDR3 is TGTGCCAGCAGCCAACTCTTCGCCCCTACTAGCACAGATACGCAGTATTTT. Its translation is CASSQLFAPTSTDTQYF. The rearrangement uses TRBV3-1 and TRBJ2-3, with D unresolved. V was shortened by 2 bases and J by 0 bases, with 15 bases between the two germline ends. The CDR3 totals 17 residues. Germline loops: CDR1 LGHDT, CDR2 YNNKEL (reference sequence).